This entry concerns a single T cell receptor (beta chain). Libraries were prepared by immunoSEQ multiplex PCR; TCRdb keeps only in-frame clonotypes and omits some of them. The table shows about 97,000 clones, with approximately 91% occurring only once. The data were taken from a study of siplizumab effects on memory and regulatory T cells. V dropped 4 bases and J dropped 3 bases, with 18 bases sitting between them. The germline V gene encodes CDR1 LGHNA and CDR2 YSLEER. This CDR3 is 16 amino acids long. The chain links TRBV4-3 to TRBJ1-1; D is unresolved. This clonotype originated in a human donor in good health. Sequencing was done on a sample of non-Treg CD4+ T cells sorted from blood. The CDR3 region has the DNA TGCGCCAGCAGCCCAACTACGGGGTTATTGGACACTGAAGCTTTCTTT. This sequence encodes CASSPTTGLLDTEAFF.